This T cell receptor (beta chain) was captured in a study of cytomegalovirus exposure and HLA in healthy donors. Study at large: Earlier findings included roughly 100 million unique TCR beta sequences obtained from about 179 million T cells.

Study-wide results and caveats: TCR beta V segments were, for the most part, productive about 87% or about 30% of the time in an earlier analysis. Researchers catalogued about 160 TCR beta chains as cytomegalovirus-associated. Fewer N-insertions (relative to the approximately 700-donor mean) were reportedly seen in an Asian-associated ancestry cluster in a later analysis.

Both 60 Vbeta primers and 13 Jbeta primers went into the PCR. Produced via immunoSEQ multiplex PCR; TCRdb's table is partial and in-frame only. Of roughly 110,000 clones in the sample, about two thirds are singletons; the top ten hold 2.8%. Only a few counts were recorded for this clone. Its specificity is unknown. The sequence derives from a female donor in good health and CMV-seronegative. Specimen: PBMCs.

The CDR3 coding sequence is TGTGCCAGCAGCTTACAGGCCAGAAACAATGAGCAGTTCTTC. It specifies CASSLQARNNEQFF. The J gene is TRBJ2-1, the V gene TRBV7-9; unclear D gene. V was clipped by 2 bases and J by 5 bases, with 10 bases between them. CDR1 and CDR2 from the germline V gene are SEHNR and FQNEAQ (reference sequence). This CDR3 is built from 14 residues.